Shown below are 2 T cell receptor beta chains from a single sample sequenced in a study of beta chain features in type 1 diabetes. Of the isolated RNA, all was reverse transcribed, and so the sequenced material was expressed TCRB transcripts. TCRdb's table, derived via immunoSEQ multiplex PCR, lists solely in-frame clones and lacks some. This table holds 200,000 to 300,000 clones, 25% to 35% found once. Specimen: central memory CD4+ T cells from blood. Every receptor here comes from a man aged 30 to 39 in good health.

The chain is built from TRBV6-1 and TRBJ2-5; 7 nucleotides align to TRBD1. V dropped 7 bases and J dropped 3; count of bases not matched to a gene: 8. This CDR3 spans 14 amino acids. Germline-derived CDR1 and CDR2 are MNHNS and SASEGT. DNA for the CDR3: TGTGCCAGCACCACAAGGGGACAGAAAGAGACCCAGTACTTC. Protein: CASTTRGQKETQYF.

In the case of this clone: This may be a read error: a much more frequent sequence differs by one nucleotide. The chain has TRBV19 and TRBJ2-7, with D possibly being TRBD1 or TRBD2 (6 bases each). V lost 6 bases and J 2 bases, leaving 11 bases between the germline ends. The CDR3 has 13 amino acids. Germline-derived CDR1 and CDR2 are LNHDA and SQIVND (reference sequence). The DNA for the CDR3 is TGTGCCAGTAGGCGGCGGGACACCTACGAGCAGTACTTC. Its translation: CASRRRDTYEQYF. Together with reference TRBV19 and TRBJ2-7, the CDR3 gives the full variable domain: DGGITQSPKYLFRKEGQNVTLSCEQNLNHDAMYWYRQDPGQGLRLIYYSQIVNDFQKGDIAEGYSVSREKKESFPLTVTSAQKNPTAFYLCASRRRDTYEQYFGPGTRLTVT.